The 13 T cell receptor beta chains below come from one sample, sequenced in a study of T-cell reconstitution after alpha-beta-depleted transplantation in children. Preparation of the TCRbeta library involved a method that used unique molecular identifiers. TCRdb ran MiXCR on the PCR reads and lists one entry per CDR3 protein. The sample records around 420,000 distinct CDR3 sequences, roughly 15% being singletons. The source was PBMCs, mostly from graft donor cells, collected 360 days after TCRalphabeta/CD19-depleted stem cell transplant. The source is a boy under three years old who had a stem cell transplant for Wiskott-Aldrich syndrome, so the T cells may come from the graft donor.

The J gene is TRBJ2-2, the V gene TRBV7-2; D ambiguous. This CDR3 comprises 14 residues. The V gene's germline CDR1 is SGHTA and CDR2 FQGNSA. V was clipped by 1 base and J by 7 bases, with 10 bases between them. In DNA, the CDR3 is TGTGCCAGCAGCTTAGATGCGCGTCTCGGGGAGCTGTTTTTT. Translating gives CASSLDARLGELFF.

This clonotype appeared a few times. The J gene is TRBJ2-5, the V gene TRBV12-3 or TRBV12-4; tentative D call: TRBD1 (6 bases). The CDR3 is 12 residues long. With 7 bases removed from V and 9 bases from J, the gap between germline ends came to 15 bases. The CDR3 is CASTRGGAAQYF. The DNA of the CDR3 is TGTGCCAGCACCAGGGGTGGGGCGGCCCAGTACTTC.

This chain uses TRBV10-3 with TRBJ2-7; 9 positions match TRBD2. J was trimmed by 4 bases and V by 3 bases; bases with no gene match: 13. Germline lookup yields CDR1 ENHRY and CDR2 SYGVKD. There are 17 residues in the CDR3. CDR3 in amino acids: CAISEVVAGAVVYEQYF. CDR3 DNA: TGTGCCATCAGTGAAGTGGTAGCGGGAGCCGTGGTGTACGAGCAGTACTTC.

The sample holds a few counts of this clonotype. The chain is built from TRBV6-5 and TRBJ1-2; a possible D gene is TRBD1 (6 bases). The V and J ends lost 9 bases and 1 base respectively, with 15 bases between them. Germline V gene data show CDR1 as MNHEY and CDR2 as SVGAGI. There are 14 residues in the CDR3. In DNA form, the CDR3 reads TGTGCCAGGGGGCCACAGGGCGATAACTATGGCTACACCTTC. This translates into CARGPQGDNYGYTF.

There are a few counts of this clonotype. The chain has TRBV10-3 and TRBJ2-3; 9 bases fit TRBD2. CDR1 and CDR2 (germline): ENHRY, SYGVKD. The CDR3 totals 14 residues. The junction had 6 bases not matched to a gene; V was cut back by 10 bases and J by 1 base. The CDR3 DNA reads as TGTGCCACCACCAGACTAGCGGGCACAGATACGCAGTATTTT. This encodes CATTRLAGTDTQYF.

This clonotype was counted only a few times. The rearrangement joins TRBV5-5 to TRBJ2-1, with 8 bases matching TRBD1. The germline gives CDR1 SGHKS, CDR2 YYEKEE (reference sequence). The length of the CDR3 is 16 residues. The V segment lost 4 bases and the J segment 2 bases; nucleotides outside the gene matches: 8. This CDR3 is CASSKDRGLPYNEQFF. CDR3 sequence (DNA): TGTGCCAGCAGCAAAGACAGGGGCCTCCCCTACAATGAGCAGTTCTTC.

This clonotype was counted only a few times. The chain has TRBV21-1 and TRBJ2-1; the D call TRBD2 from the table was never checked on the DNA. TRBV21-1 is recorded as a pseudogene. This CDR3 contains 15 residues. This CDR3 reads CASSPGTSFYNEQFF. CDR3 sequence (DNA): TGTGCCAGCAGCCCCGGGACTAGCTTCTACAATGAGCAGTTCTTC.

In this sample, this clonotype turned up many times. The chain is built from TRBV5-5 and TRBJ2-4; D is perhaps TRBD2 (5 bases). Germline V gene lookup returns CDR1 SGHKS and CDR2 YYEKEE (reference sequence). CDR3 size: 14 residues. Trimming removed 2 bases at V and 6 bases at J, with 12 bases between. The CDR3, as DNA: TGTGCCAGCAGCTTTCGCCGGGATCCAAACATTCAGTACTTC. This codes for CASSFRRDPNIQYF.

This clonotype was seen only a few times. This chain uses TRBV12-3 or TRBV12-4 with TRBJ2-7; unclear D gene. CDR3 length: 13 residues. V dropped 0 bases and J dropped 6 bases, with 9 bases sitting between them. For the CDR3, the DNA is TGTGCCAGCAGTTTAGCGGCACACGCCGAGCAGTACTTC. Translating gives CASSLAAHAEQYF.

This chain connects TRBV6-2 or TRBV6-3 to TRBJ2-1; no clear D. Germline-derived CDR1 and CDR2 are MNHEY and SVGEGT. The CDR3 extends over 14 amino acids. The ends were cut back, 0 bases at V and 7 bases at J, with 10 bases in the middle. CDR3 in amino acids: CASSYSWGLNEQFF. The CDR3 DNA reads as TGTGCCAGCAGTTACTCCTGGGGATTAAATGAGCAGTTCTTC.

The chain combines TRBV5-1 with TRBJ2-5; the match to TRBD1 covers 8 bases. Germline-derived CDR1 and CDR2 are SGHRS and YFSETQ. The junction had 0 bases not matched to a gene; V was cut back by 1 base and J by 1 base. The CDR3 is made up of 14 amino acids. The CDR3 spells CASSLQGAQETQYF. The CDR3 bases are TGCGCCAGCAGCTTGCAGGGGGCCCAAGAGACCCAGTACTTC.

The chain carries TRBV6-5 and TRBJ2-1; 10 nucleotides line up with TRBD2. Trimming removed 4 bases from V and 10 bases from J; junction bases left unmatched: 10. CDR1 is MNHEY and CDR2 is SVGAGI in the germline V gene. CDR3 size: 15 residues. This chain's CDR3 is CASSSTLGTSAEQFF. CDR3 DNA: TGTGCCAGCAGTTCCACTCTGGGGACTAGCGCCGAGCAGTTCTTC.

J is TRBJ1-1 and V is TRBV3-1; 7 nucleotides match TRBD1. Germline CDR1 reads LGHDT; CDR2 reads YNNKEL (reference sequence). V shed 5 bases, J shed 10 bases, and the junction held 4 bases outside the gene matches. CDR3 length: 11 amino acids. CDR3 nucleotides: TGTGCCAGCAGCGCAGGGGGTGGAGCTTTCTTT. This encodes CASSAGGGAFF.